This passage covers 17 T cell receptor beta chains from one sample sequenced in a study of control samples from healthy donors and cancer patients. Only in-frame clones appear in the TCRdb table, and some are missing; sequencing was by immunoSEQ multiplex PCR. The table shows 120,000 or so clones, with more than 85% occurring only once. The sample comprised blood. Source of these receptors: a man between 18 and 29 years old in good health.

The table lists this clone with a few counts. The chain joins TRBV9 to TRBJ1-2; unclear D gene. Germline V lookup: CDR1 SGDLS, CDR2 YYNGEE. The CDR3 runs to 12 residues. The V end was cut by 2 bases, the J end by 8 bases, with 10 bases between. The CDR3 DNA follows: TGTGCCAGCAGCGTCGGGGTCGACGGCTACACCTTC. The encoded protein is CASSVGVDGYTF.

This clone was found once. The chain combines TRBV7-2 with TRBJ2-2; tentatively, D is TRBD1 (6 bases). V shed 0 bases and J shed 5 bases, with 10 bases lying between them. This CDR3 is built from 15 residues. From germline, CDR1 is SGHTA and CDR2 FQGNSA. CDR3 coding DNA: TGTGCCAGCAGCTTAGCGGGGGCTCGGACCGGGGAGCTGTTTTTT. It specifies CASSLAGARTGELFF.

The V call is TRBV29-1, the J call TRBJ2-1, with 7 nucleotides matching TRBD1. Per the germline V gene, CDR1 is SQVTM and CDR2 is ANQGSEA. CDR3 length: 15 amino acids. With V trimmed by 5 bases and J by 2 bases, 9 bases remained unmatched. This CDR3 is CSVSSRDRAYNEQFF. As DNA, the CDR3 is TGCAGCGTTAGCAGCCGGGACAGAGCCTACAATGAGCAGTTCTTC.

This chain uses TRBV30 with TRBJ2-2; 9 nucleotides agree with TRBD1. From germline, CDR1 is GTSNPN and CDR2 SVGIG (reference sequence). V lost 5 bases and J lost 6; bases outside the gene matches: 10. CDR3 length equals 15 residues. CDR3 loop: CAWGDRARGAGELFF. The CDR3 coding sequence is TGTGCCTGGGGGGACAGGGCCAGGGGGGCCGGGGAGCTGTTTTTT.

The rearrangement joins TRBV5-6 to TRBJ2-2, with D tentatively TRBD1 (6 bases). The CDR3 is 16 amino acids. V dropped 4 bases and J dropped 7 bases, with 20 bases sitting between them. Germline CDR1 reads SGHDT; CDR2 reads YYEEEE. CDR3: CASSPRRQVPDGELFF. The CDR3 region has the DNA TGTGCCAGCAGCCCGCGCCGACAGGTCCCCGACGGGGAGCTGTTTTTT.

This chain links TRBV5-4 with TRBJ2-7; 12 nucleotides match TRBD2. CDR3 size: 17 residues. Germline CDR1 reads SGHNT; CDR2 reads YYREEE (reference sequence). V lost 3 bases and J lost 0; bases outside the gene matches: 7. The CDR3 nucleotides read TGTGCCAGCAGCTCCCGGACTAGCGGGACAAGCTCCTACGAGCAGTACTTC. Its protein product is CASSSRTSGTSSYEQYF.

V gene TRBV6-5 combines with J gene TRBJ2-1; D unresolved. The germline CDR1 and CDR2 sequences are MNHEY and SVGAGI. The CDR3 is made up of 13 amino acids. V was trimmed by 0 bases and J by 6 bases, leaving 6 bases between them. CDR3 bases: TGTGCCAGCAGTTACTCGCCGTCCAATGAGCAGTTCTTC. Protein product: CASSYSPSNEQFF.

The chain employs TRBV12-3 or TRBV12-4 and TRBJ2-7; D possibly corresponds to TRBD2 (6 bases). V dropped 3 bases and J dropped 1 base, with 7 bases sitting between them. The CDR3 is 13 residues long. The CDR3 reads CASSLGGSYEQYF. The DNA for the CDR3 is TGTGCCAGCAGTTTGGGGGGTTCCTACGAGCAGTACTTC.

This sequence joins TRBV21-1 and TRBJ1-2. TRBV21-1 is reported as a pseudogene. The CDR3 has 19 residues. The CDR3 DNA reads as TGTGCCAGCAGCACCCCTATAGGGGGGATCGCCTGGTCACGCTATGGCTACACCTTC. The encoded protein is CASSTPIGGIAWSRYGYTF.

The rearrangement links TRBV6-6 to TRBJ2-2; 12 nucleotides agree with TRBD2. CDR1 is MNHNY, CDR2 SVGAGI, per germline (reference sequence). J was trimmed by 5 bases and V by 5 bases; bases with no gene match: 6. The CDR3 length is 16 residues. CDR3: CASSLAGGARTGELFF. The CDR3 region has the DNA TGTGCCAGCAGTCTAGCGGGGGGGGCGCGAACCGGGGAGCTGTTTTTT.

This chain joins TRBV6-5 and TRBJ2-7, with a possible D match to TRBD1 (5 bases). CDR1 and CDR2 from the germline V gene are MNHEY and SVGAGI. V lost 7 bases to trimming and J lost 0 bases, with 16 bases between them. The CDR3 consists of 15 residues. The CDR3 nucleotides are TGTGCCAGCACTAAAGGGGCGGCCAGCTCCTACGAGCAGTACTTC. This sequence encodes CASTKGAASSYEQYF.

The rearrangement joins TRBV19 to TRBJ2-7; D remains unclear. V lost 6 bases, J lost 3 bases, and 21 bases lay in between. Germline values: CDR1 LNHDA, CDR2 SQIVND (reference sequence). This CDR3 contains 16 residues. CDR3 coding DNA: TGTGCCAGTAGCCCCAGATCCATTGGGCAGCTCTACGAGCAGTACTTC. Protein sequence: CASSPRSIGQLYEQYF.

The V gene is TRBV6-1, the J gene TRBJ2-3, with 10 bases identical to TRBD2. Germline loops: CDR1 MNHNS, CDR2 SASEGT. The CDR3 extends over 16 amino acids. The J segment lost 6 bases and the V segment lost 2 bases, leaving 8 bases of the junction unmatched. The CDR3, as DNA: TGTGCCAGCAGTGAATGGATAGCGGGGGGTATCGATACGCAGTATTTT. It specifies CASSEWIAGGIDTQYF.

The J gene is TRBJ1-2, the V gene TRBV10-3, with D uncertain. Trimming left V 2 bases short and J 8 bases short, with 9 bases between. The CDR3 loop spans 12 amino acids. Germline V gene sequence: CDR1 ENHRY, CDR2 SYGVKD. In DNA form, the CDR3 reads TGTGCCATCAGTGAGACCGGAGAGGGCTACACCTTC. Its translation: CAISETGEGYTF.

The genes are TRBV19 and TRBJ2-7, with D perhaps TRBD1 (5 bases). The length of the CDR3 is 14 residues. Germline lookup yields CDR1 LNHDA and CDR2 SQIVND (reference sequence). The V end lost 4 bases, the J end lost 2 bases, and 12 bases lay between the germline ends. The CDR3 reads CASSTGQGPYEQYF. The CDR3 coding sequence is TGTGCCAGTAGTACCGGCCAGGGCCCCTACGAGCAGTACTTC. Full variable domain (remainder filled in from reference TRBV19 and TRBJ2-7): DGGITQSPKYLFRKEGQNVTLSCEQNLNHDAMYWYRQDPGQGLRLIYYSQIVNDFQKGDIAEGYSVSREKKESFPLTVTSAQKNPTAFYLCASSTGQGPYEQYFGPGTRLTVT.

CDR3 DNA sequence: TGTGCCAGCAGCCTTAGGGGTCACTCTGGAAACACCATATATTTT. Encoded protein: CASSLRGHSGNTIYF. The chain joins TRBV3-1 (or the pseudogene TRBV3-2) to TRBJ1-3; maybe TRBD1 (5 bases). The CDR3 has 15 residues. Trimming shortened V by 4 bases and J by 0 bases, and 10 bases separated the two germline ends. Germline CDR1 LGHDT, CDR2 YNNKEL (reference sequence).

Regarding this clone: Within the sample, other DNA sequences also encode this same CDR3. This CDR3 reads CASSIPAGNYGYTF. CDR3 DNA sequence: TGTGCCAGTAGTATACCAGCAGGTAACTATGGCTACACCTTC. This chain connects TRBV19 to TRBJ1-2; no firm D call. Trimming took 2 bases from V and 1 from J, leaving 8 bases between them. Germline V gene data show CDR1 as LNHDA and CDR2 as SQIVND (reference sequence). The CDR3 is made up of 14 amino acids. The entire variable domain, with the rest obtained from reference TRBV19 and TRBJ1-2, is as follows: DGGITQSPKYLFRKEGQNVTLSCEQNLNHDAMYWYRQDPGQGLRLIYYSQIVNDFQKGDIAEGYSVSREKKESFPLTVTSAQKNPTAFYLCASSIPAGNYGYTFGSGTRLTVV.